Listed below are T cell receptor beta chains from one sample, sequenced in a study of neurological immune-mediated disorders. TCRdb independently ran MiXCR on the 5' RACE reads; one entry per CDR3 protein. Here the sample spans tens of thousands of distinct CDR3 sequences, under 5% being singletons. The sequenced sample consisted of PBMCs. The receptors here all came from a man aged 25-45 years with multiple sclerosis. The CDR3 runs from the conserved cysteine through the conserved F or W. A D gene is named only where the DNA matches it firmly. Where a row states a size, it is once, few, many or the class of an expanded clone; other rows omit it.

TRBJ2-5,-,TRBV20-1,many,TGCAGTGCTAGACAGAAACAAGAGACCCAGTACTTC,CSARQKQETQYF
TRBJ1-1,-,TRBV4-1,many,TGCGCCAGCAGCCTACGGGGACCGGGGACTGAAGCTTTCTTT,CASSLRGPGTEAFF
TRBJ1-5,-,TRBV4-1,many,TGCGCCAGCAGCCAACAGAGCCGTAATCAGCCCCAGCATTTT,CASSQQSRNQPQHF
TRBJ1-1,-,TRBV7-9,-,TGTGCCAGCACAGGGATTTTGACTGAAGCTTTCTTT,CASTGILTEAFF
TRBJ2-2,-,TRBV11-2,many,TGTGCCAGCAGCTTCATGAGGTCAGCCGGGGAGCTGTTTTTT,CASSFMRSAGELFF
TRBJ2-7,TRBD1,TRBV7-9,many,TGTGCCAGCAGCTCCGGACCCCAGGGGGCGGTGGACGAGCAGTACTTC,CASSSGPQGAVDEQYF
TRBJ1-1,-,TRBV6-2/TRBV6-3,many,TGTGCCAGCAAACCAGGGATGAACACTGAAGCTTTCTTT,CASKPGMNTEAFF
TRBJ1-1,TRBD1,TRBV5-1,many,TGCGCCAGCAGCCCCCAGACAGGGGGCACTGAAGCTTTCTTT,CASSPQTGGTEAFF
TRBJ2-7,TRBD1,TRBV10-2,many,TGCGCCAGCAGCGCCGGGACAGCTCCCCCCTACGAGCAGTACTTC,CASSAGTAPPYEQYF
TRBJ2-7,-,TRBV15,many,TGTGCCACCAGCAGGGGAGTAGACAGGCACGAGCAGTACTTC,CATSRGVDRHEQYF
TRBJ2-1,TRBD2,TRBV7-9,few,TGTGCCAGCAGCTTACTCATACTAGCGGGGGTTAACAATGAGCAGTTCTTC,CASSLLILAGVNNEQFF
TRBJ1-6,-,TRBV27,many,TGTGCCAGCAACATACAGGGACCCAATTCACCCCTCAACTTT,CASNIQGPNSPLNF
TRBJ1-4,-,TRBV12-3/TRBV12-4,many,TGTGCCAGCGGAAACAGGAGGAGTGAAAAACTGTTTTTT,CASGNRRSEKLFF
TRBJ2-7,TRBD1,TRBV12-3/TRBV12-4,many,TGTGCCAGCAGAAGGACAGGCTACGAGCAGTACTTC,CASRRTGYEQYF
TRBJ2-2,-,TRBV7-8,-,TGTGCCAGCAGCCCATTTACAGGAAACACCGGGGAGCTGTTTTTT,CASSPFTGNTGELFF
TRBJ2-2,-,TRBV2,many,TGTGCCAGCAGTGTTGAGAACACCGGGGAGCTGTTTTTT,CASSVENTGELFF
TRBJ2-7,-,TRBV7-9,-,TGTGCCAGCAGCTCGAACTTAGGGGGACGGCTGTACGAGCAGTACTTC,CASSSNLGGRLYEQYF
TRBJ2-2,TRBD2,TRBV7-8,many,TGTGCCAGCAGCCCAGGAGGACTAGAAAACACCGGGGAGCTGTTTTTT,CASSPGGLENTGELFF
TRBJ2-5,-,TRBV5-1,many,TGCGCCAGCAGCTTCCTAGAGACCCAGTACTTC,CASSFLETQYF
TRBJ1-2,-,TRBV20-1,many,TGCAGTGCTAGGACCGGCGGGGTCCTAAACTATGGCTACACCTTC,CSARTGGVLNYGYTF
TRBJ1-1,TRBD1,TRBV12-3/TRBV12-4,many,TGTGCCAGCAGACTTACAGGGGGAAGGACTGAAGCTTTCTTT,CASRLTGGRTEAFF
TRBJ2-3,-,TRBV15,-,TGTGCCACCAGCAGGGTCAGGGGAGCTGATACGCAGTATTTT,CATSRVRGADTQYF
TRBJ2-1,-,TRBV9,many,TGTGCCAGCAGCGTAGCTGTGACTAATGAGCAGTTCTTC,CASSVAVTNEQFF
TRBJ2-7,-,TRBV7-9,many,TGTGCCAGCAGCTTAGAGGGGGGAACCTACGAGCAGTACTTC,CASSLEGGTYEQYF
TRBJ1-1,-,TRBV5-1,many,TGCGCCAGCAGCTCCCTTTACGGGACTGAAGCTTTCTTT,CASSSLYGTEAFF
TRBJ2-3,TRBD2,TRBV24-1,many,TGTGCCACCAGTGACGGGACTAGCGGGCCCCCCAAGAATTTT,CATSDGTSGPPKNF
TRBJ1-1,TRBD1,TRBV5-1,many,TGCGCCAGCACCAGGACAGGGGAGATGAACACTGAAGCTTTCTTT,CASTRTGEMNTEAFF
TRBJ2-3,-,TRBV5-1,many,TGCGCCAGCAGCTTACAGCGGACTACAGATACGCAGTATTTT,CASSLQRTTDTQYF
TRBJ1-6,-,TRBV14,many,TGTGCCAGCAGCCAAGAACTAGCATCACCCCTCCACTTT,CASSQELASPLHF
TRBJ2-7,TRBD2,TRBV7-2,many,TGTGCCAGCAGCTTAGAATTCCAGCGGGGCGAGCAGTACTTC,CASSLEFQRGEQYF
TRBJ2-1,-,TRBV5-1,many,TGCGCCAGCAGCCATCTCCCATCCTACAATGAGCAGTTCTTC,CASSHLPSYNEQFF
TRBJ1-1,-,TRBV25-1,-,TGTGTCAGCAAAGGACACAGTGAAGCTTTCTTT,CVSKGHSEAFF
TRBJ2-7,-,TRBV19,few,TGTGCCAGTAGTTCCTCTGCGGAGCAGTACTTC,CASSSSAEQYF
TRBJ1-2,-,TRBV11-2,-,TGTGCCAGCAGCTTAGGGGGGGGAGGGGCCCCCTATGGCTACACCTTC,CASSLGGGGAPYGYTF
TRBJ1-1,-,TRBV11-2,-,TGTGCCAGCAAGACGCGGGGAACAGGGATTTACACTGAAGCTTTCTTT,CASKTRGTGIYTEAFF
TRBJ1-4,-,TRBV5-1,many,TGCGCCAGCAGCCCGGGAGGGGAAAAACTGTTTTTT,CASSPGGEKLFF
TRBJ2-3,-,TRBV9,many,TGTGCCAGCAGCCTGCGTGTACCGGATACGCAGTATTTT,CASSLRVPDTQYF